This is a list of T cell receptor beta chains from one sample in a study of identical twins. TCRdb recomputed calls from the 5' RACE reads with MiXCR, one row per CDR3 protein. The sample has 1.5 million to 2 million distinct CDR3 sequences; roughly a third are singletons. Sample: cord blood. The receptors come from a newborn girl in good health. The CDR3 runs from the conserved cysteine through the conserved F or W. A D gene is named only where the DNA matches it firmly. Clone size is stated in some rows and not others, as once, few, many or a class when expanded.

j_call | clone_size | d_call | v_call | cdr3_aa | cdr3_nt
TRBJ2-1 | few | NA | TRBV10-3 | CAISGTGLGASYNEQFF | TGTGCCATCAGTGGGACCGGGTTGGGGGCGTCCTACAATGAGCAGTTCTTC
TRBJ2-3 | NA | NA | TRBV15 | CATSSRERTDTQYF | TGTGCCACCAGCAGTCGAGAACGCACAGATACGCAGTATTTT
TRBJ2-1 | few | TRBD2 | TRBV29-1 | CSVEFLGGSGPNEQFF | TGCAGCGTTGAATTTTTGGGCGGGAGTGGCCCCAATGAGCAGTTCTTC
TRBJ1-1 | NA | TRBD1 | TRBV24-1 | CAPRRGLWTEAFF | TGTGCCCCGCGCAGGGGGTTGTGGACTGAAGCTTTCTTT
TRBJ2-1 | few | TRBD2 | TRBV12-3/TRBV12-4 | CASTGLAGALNEQFF | TGTGCCAGCACGGGACTAGCGGGAGCTCTTAATGAGCAGTTCTTC
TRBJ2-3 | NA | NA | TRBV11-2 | CASSLGPSTPDTQYF | TGTGCCAGCAGCTTAGGTCCCAGCACCCCAGATACGCAGTATTTT
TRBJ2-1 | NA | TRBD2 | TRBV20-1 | CSAALAASYNEQFF | TGCAGTGCTGCGCTAGCGGCTTCCTACAATGAGCAGTTCTTC
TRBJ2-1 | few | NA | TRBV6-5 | CASQAGSGSLYNEQFF | TGTGCCAGCCAAGCGGGTAGCGGCTCTCTATACAATGAGCAGTTCTTC
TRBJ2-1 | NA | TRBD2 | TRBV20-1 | CSARVLAGWNNEQFF | TGCAGTGCTAGAGTACTAGCGGGTTGGAACAATGAGCAGTTCTTC
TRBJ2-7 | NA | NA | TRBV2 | CASSEVGPAIYEQYF | TGTGCCAGCAGTGAAGTGGGACCAGCCATCTACGAGCAGTACTTC
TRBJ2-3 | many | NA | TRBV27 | CASSLWRGLFSDTQYF | TGTGCCAGCAGTTTATGGCGGGGGCTTTTCTCAGATACGCAGTATTTT
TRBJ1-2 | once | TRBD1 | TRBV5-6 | CASTHQSDRVGYGYTF | TGTGCCAGCACTCATCAATCAGACAGGGTCGGCTATGGCTACACCTTC
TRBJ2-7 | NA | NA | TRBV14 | CASSQDLSQYF | TGTGCCAGCAGCCAAGACCTGTCCCAGTACTTC
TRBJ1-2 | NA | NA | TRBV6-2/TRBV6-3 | CASSYSWALRYGYTF | TGTGCCAGCAGTTACTCATGGGCCCTTCGCTATGGCTACACCTTC
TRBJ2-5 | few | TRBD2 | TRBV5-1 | CASSLGAGYQETQYF | TGCGCCAGCAGCTTGGGAGCGGGATATCAAGAGACCCAGTACTTC
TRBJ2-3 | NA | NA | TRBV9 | CASSVGLAVPTDTQYF | TGTGCCAGCAGCGTAGGGCTAGCAGTCCCCACAGATACGCAGTATTTT
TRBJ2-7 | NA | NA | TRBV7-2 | CASSLAAGLYNEKYF | TGTGCCAGCAGCTTAGCAGCGGGCCTTTACAATGAGAAGTACTTC
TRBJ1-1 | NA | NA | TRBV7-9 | CASSLCGTNTEAFF | TGTGCCAGCAGCTTATGCGGCACGAACACTGAAGCTTTCTTT
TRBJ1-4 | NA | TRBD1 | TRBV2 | CASSPRQGPPEKLFF | TGTGCCAGCAGTCCCCGACAGGGGCCACCAGAAAAACTGTTTTTT
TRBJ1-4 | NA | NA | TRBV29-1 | CSVAQADNEKLFF | TGCAGCGTTGCCCAGGCTGATAATGAAAAACTGTTTTTT
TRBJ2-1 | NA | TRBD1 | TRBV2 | CASRRTGGIREQFF | TGTGCCAGCAGAAGGACAGGGGGCATAAGGGAGCAGTTCTTC
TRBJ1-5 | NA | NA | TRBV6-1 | CASATGYRPQHF | TGTGCCAGCGCCACAGGGTATCGGCCCCAGCATTTT
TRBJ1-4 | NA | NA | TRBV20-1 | CSAPPTGRGNEKLFF | TGCAGTGCGCCACCGACGGGAAGGGGTAATGAAAAACTGTTTTTT
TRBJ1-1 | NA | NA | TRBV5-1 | CASSSLGGARNTEAFF | TGCGCCAGCAGCTCCTTGGGGGGGGCTCGGAACACTGAAGCTTTCTTT
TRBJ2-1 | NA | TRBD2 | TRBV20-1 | CSASGREVNEQFF | TGCAGTGCTAGTGGGCGGGAGGTCAATGAGCAGTTCTTC
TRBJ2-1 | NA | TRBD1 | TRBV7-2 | CASSSTQGANYNEQFF | TGTGCCAGCAGCTCCACCCAGGGGGCCAACTACAATGAGCAGTTCTTC
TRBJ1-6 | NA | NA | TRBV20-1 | CSFQLQAYNSPLHF | TGCAGTTTCCAACTACAGGCCTATAATTCACCCCTCCACTTT
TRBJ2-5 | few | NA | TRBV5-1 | CASSLAGMSQETQYF | TGCGCCAGCAGCTTGGCCGGGATGTCCCAAGAGACCCAGTACTTC
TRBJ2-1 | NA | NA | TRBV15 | CATSISTYNEQFF | TGTGCCACCAGCATATCCACCTACAATGAGCAGTTCTTC
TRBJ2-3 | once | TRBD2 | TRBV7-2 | CASRLAGGPVAVTQYF | TGTGCCAGCAGACTAGCGGGAGGGCCGGTTGCAGTTACGCAGTATTTT
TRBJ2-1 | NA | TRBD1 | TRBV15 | CASSSLGGQGSYNEQFF | TGTGCCTCCAGCAGCCTGGGGGGACAGGGCTCCTACAATGAGCAGTTCTTC
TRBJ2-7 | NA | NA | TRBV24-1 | CATSDLMEGRRLPYEQYF | TGTGCCACCAGTGATTTGATGGAGGGTAGAAGGCTTCCCTACGAGCAGTACTTC